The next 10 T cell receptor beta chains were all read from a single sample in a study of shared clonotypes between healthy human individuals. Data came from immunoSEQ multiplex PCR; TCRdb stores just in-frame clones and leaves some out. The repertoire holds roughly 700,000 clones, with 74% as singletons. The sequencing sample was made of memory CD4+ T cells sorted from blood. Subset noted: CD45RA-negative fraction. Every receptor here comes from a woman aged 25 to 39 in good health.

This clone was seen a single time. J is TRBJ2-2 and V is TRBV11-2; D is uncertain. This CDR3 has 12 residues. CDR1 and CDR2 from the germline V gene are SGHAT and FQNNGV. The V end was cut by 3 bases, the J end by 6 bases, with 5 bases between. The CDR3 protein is CASSFTAGELFF. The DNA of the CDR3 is TGTGCCAGCAGCTTTACGGCCGGGGAGCTGTTTTTT. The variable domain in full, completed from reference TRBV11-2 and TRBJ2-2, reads EAGVAQSPRYKIIEKRQSVAFWCNPISGHATLYWYQQILGQGPKLLIQFQNNGVVDDSQLPKDRFSAERLKGVDSTLKIQPAKLEDSAVYLCASSFTAGELFFGEGSRLTVL.

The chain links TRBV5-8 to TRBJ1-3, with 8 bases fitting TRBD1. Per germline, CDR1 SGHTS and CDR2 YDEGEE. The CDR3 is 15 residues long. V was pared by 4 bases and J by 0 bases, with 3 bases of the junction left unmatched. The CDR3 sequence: CASSRDRLSGNTIYF. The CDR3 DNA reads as TGTGCCAGCAGCCGGGACAGGCTCTCTGGAAACACCATATATTTT.

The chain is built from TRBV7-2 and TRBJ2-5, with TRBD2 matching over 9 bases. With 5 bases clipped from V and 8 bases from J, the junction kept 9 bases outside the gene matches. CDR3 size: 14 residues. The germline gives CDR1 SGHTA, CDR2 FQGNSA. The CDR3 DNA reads TGTGCCAGCAGCGTGAACCAAGCGGGAGGAACCCAGTACTTC. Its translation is CASSVNQAGGTQYF.

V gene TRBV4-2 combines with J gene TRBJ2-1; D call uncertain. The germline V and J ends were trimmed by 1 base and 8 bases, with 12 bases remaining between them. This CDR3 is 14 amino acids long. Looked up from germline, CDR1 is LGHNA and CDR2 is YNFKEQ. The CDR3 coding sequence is TGTGCCAGCAGCCAAGCAACAGCAAAGGATGAGCAGTTCTTC. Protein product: CASSQATAKDEQFF.

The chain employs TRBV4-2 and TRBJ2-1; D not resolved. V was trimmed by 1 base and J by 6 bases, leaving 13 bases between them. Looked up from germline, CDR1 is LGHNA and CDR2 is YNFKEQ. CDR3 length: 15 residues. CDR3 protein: CASSQGRQEGNEQFF. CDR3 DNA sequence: TGTGCCAGCAGCCAAGGGCGGCAGGAAGGCAATGAGCAGTTCTTC.

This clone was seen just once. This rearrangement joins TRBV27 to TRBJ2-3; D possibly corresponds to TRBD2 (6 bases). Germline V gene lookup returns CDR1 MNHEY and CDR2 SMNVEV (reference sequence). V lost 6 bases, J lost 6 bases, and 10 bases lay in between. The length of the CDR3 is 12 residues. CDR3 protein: CASSRGGDTQYF. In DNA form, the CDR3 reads TGTGCCAGCAGCCGTGGAGGGGATACGCAGTATTTT.

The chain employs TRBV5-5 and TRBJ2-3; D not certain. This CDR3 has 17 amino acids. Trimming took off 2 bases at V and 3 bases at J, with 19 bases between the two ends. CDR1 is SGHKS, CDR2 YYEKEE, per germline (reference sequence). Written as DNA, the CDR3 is TGTGCCAGCAGCTTTACTTGGAACGGTGCCACGACAGATACGCAGTATTTT. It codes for CASSFTWNGATTDTQYF.

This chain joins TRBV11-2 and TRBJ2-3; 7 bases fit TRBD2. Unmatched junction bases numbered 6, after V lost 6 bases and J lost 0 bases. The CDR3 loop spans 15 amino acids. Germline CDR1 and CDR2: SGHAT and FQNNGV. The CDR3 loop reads CASRRSGPSTDTQYF. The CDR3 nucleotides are TGTGCCAGCAGACGTAGCGGGCCTAGCACAGATACGCAGTATTTT.

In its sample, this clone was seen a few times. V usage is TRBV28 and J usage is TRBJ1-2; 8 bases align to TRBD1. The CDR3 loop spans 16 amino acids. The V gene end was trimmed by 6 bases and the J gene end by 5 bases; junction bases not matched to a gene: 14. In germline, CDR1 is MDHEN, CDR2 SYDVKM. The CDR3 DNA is TGTGCCAGCAGCTATAGAAGTGTGAGACAGGGGTATGGCTACACCTTC. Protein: CASSYRSVRQGYGYTF.

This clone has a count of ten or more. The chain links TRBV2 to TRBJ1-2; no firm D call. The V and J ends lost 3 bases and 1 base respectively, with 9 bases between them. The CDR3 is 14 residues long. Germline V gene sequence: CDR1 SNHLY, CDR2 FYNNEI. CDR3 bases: TGTGCCAGCAGTGATCAGCTAGTTAACTATGGCTACACCTTC. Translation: CASSDQLVNYGYTF.